Each of the 3 T cell receptor beta chains below was sequenced from the same sample in a study of early T cells in non-severe SARS-CoV-2 infection. TCRdb analysed the 5' RACE reads with MiXCR anew, one entry per CDR3 protein. The sample holds tens of thousands of distinct CDR3 sequences, under 15% seen once. The sequenced sample was whole blood. Every receptor here comes from an adult who was a healthcare worker with PCR-confirmed SARS-CoV-2 infection or an uninfected control (not recorded which).

In its sample, this clonotype is medium-sized. This chain links TRBV4-3 with TRBJ2-6; D is uncertain. Trimming left V 1 base short and J 2 bases short, with 9 bases between. CDR3 size: 16 residues. Germline V lookup: CDR1 LGHNA, CDR2 YSLEER. CDR3 loop: CASSQAQSTGANVLTF. The CDR3 DNA reads as TGCGCCAGCAGCCAAGCGCAATCGACTGGGGCCAACGTCCTGACTTTC.

This clonotype was counted between two and nine times. The chain recombines TRBV18 with TRBJ2-1; D is possibly TRBD1 (6 bases). CDR3 length equals 16 residues. Looked up from germline, CDR1 is KGHSH and CDR2 is LQKENI. V lost 3 bases and J lost 5, with 17 bases in between. The CDR3 loop reads CASSPGARTLHNEQFF. Here the CDR3 DNA reads TGTGCCAGCTCACCGGGGGCCCGGACATTACACAATGAGCAGTTCTTC.

This clonotype was recorded many times. This chain uses TRBV6-5 with TRBJ2-7; 13 bases are shared with TRBD2. CDR1 and CDR2 (germline): MNHEY, SVGAGI. V was clipped by 2 bases and J by 7 bases; unmatched bases: 8. This CDR3 has 16 amino acids. This CDR3 reads CASSYTATSGRIEQYF. The CDR3 DNA reads TGTGCCAGCAGTTACACGGCGACTAGCGGGAGGATTGAGCAGTACTTC.